This entry lists 29 T cell receptor beta chains sequenced from one sample in a study of response to subunit inactivated influenza vaccine. TCRdb reprocessed the RT-PCR reads via MiXCR and lists one record per CDR3 protein. Of roughly 650,000 distinct CDR3 sequences listed, about a sixth are singletons. Here the sequenced sample was PBMCs from blood, taken roughly 12 days after vaccination. These receptors were obtained from a man in his fifties who received an inactivated influenza vaccine.

This clonotype was detected a few times. This rearrangement joins TRBV6-2 or TRBV6-3 to TRBJ2-7; D unresolved. Germline lookup yields CDR1 MNHEY and CDR2 SVGEGT. The CDR3 covers 13 residues. The ends were cut back, 2 bases at V and 7 bases at J, with 12 bases in the middle. Written as DNA, the CDR3 is TGTGCCAGCAGTTACCGGTATTCTCGAGAGCAGTACTTC. Its translation is CASSYRYSREQYF.

As concerns this clonotype: A much larger clone sits a single nucleotide away, making a read error possible. No conserved phenylalanine or tryptophan is present at the end of the CDR3, so a read error is the likely explanation. The chain uses TRBV6-5 and TRBJ2-1; unclear D gene. Trimming removed 0 bases at V and 0 bases at J, with 6 bases between. The CDR3 is 15 amino acids. The germline V gene encodes CDR1 MNHEY and CDR2 SVGAGI. The chain's CDR3 is CASSYSSSSYNEQFY. The DNA for the CDR3 is TGTGCCAGCAGTTACTCATCTAGCTCCTACAATGAGCAGTTCTAC.

This clonotype was seen more than once but under ten times. CDR3 amino acids: CASSSETGNAYEQYF. DNA of the CDR3: TGTGCCAGCAGCTCTGAGACTGGAAATGCCTACGAGCAGTACTTC. The chain is built from TRBV7-2 and TRBJ2-7; D call uncertain. Trimming left V 4 bases short and J 2 bases short, with 15 bases between. Germline CDR1 reads SGHTA; CDR2 reads FQGNSA. This CDR3 comprises 15 residues.

This clonotype has just one count. CDR3 loop: CASGLAGVYEQYF. For the CDR3, the DNA is TGTGCCAGCGGACTAGCGGGAGTCTACGAGCAGTACTTC. The chain joins TRBV12-3 or TRBV12-4 to TRBJ2-7; TRBD2 aligns across 13 bases. The CDR3 sequence is 13 residues long. Trimming at V came to 8 bases and at J to 3 bases, leaving 1 base not matched to a gene.

This clonotype has more than one count but fewer than ten. The chain is built from TRBV30 and TRBJ2-5; tentatively, D is TRBD2 (6 bases). Germline-derived CDR1 and CDR2 are GTSNPN and SVGIG (reference sequence). This CDR3 region has 11 residues. The V end lost 1 base, the J end lost 8 bases, and 8 bases lay between the germline ends. The CDR3, as DNA: TGTGCCTGGAGTGCGGAGGGTACCCAGTACTTC. It yields the protein CAWSAEGTQYF.

This rearrangement joins TRBV10-3 to TRBJ2-3; 10 nucleotides line up with TRBD2. Trimming at V came to 5 bases and at J to 3 bases, leaving 2 bases not matched to a gene. This CDR3 contains 14 residues. Germline V gene lookup returns CDR1 ENHRY and CDR2 SYGVKD. This CDR3 reads CAISYSGGTDTQYF. CDR3 sequence (DNA): TGTGCCATCAGTTATAGCGGGGGGACAGATACGCAGTATTTT.

The table lists this clonotype with a few counts. A read error may produce the germline difference seen at one junction end. The rearrangement joins TRBV6-2 or TRBV6-3 to TRBJ1-2; maybe TRBD1 (6 bases). The CDR3 is 11 amino acids. Germline lookup yields CDR1 MNHEY and CDR2 SVGEGT. The CDR3 loop reads CASSRSQTRGF. CDR3 sequence (DNA): TGTGCCAGCAGCCGGTCACAAACCAGGGGCTTC.

This clonotype was observed at least ten times. The chain combines TRBV6-5 with TRBJ2-5; no clear D gene. The V gene's germline CDR1 is MNHEY and CDR2 SVGAGI. The CDR3 is 14 residues long. Trimming removed 3 bases from V and 4 bases from J, with 12 bases in between. CDR3 DNA: TGTGCCAGCAGTTATGGGCTATTGAGAGAGACCCAGTACTTC. Its protein is CASSYGLLRETQYF.

This clonotype has only a few counts. The genes are TRBV6-5 and TRBJ1-6, with D possibly TRBD1 on 6 matching bases. This CDR3 is built from 15 residues. Trimming removed 0 bases at V and 7 bases at J, with 10 bases between. CDR1 and CDR2 (germline): MNHEY, SVGAGI. CDR3 protein: CASSYSMDSNSPLHF. CDR3 nucleotide sequence: TGTGCCAGCAGTTACTCGATGGACAGCAATTCACCCCTCCACTTT.

This clonotype showed up many times. The J gene is TRBJ2-5, the V gene TRBV12-3 or TRBV12-4, with D tentatively TRBD1 (5 bases). V was shortened by 1 base and J by 3 bases, with 6 bases between the two germline ends. This CDR3 region has 13 residues. CDR3 amino acids: CASSLEGEETQYF. In DNA form, the CDR3 reads TGTGCCAGCAGTTTAGAAGGGGAAGAGACCCAGTACTTC.

The sample holds a few counts of this clonotype. This rearrangement joins TRBV6-2 or TRBV6-3 to TRBJ2-7, with a possible D match to TRBD2 (5 bases). The germline V gene has CDR1 MNHEY and CDR2 SVGEGT. V lost 2 bases, J lost 0 bases, and 8 bases lay in between. The CDR3 contains 14 residues. The DNA of the CDR3 is TGTGCCAGCAGTTACCAAGGGAGCTCCTACGAGCAGTACTTC. Translating gives CASSYQGSSYEQYF.

The chain recombines TRBV10-2 with TRBJ2-7; 9 nucleotides match TRBD2. The V gene's germline CDR1 is WSHSY and CDR2 SAAADI. Trimming at V came to 3 bases and at J to 0 bases, leaving 6 bases not matched to a gene. This CDR3 is 16 amino acids long. The CDR3 DNA sequence: TGCGCCAGCAGTGAAAGGGGGGGACTAGCCTCCTACGAGCAGTACTTC. Its translation: CASSERGGLASYEQYF.

This clonotype came up a few times. The genes are TRBV4-2 and TRBJ2-3, with TRBD2 matching over 7 bases. V was pared by 0 bases and J by 4 bases, with 4 bases of the junction left unmatched. CDR3 length: 15 residues. Germline assignment: CDR1 LGHNA and CDR2 YNFKEQ. CDR3 in amino acids: CASSQDQGGADTQYF. The CDR3 bases are TGTGCCAGCAGCCAAGATCAGGGAGGGGCAGATACGCAGTATTTT.

The CDR3 loop reads CASKGGEAHNEQFF. CDR3 DNA sequence: TGTGCCAGCAAGGGAGGGGAGGCCCACAATGAGCAGTTCTTC. The chain couples TRBV12-3 or TRBV12-4 to TRBJ2-1; 7 bases agree with TRBD2. The CDR3 sequence is 14 residues long. J was trimmed by 5 bases and V by 7 bases; bases with no gene match: 8.

This clonotype has more than one count but fewer than ten. The rearrangement joins TRBV7-2 to TRBJ1-5, with 9 nucleotides matching TRBD1. In germline, CDR1 is SGHTA, CDR2 FQGNSA. This CDR3 has 14 amino acids. The V segment lost 4 bases and the J segment 3 bases; nucleotides outside the gene matches: 1. CDR3 loop: CASSWDRDNQPQHF. CDR3 nucleotide sequence: TGTGCCAGCAGCTGGGACAGGGACAATCAGCCCCAGCATTTT. The complete variable domain, with remaining parts taken from reference TRBV7-2 and TRBJ1-5, reads GAGVSQSPSNKVTEKGKDVELRCDPISGHTALYWYRQSLGQGLEFLIYFQGNSAPDKSGLPSDRFSAERTGGSVSTLTIQRTQQEDSAVYLCASSWDRDNQPQHFGDGTRLSIL.

This clonotype was detected ten times or more. The V gene is TRBV6-5, the J gene TRBJ2-1; D might be TRBD2 (5 bases). This CDR3 contains 12 residues. Germline CDR1 is MNHEY and CDR2 is SVGAGI. V lost 6 bases, J lost 3 bases, and 6 bases lay in between. CDR3 sequence (DNA): TGTGCCAGCAGCGGGGACTACAATGAGCAGTTCTTC. Amino acid sequence: CASSGDYNEQFF.

The chain links TRBV20-1 to TRBJ2-1; D unresolved. With 6 bases removed from V and 0 bases from J, the gap between germline ends came to 15 bases. Germline loops: CDR1 DFQATT, CDR2 SNEGSKA (reference sequence). The CDR3 loop spans 15 amino acids. The DNA for the CDR3 is TGCAGTGCACCCCAAAGCGCGAGCTCCTACAATGAGCAGTTCTTC. This encodes CSAPQSASSYNEQFF.

The V call is TRBV7-9, the J call TRBJ2-1, with D perhaps TRBD2 (5 bases). V was clipped by 1 base and J by 6 bases, with 19 bases between them. CDR1 and CDR2 from the germline V gene are SEHNR and FQNEAQ (reference sequence). This CDR3 is 17 amino acids long. The CDR3 DNA reads TGTGCCAGCAGCTTAGAACCACTGGTGCTAGCAAGCAATGAGCAGTTCTTC. The encoded protein is CASSLEPLVLASNEQFF.

The table lists this clonotype with a few counts. This chain joins TRBV30 and TRBJ2-4; 9 nucleotides agree with TRBD1. Per the germline V gene, CDR1 is GTSNPN and CDR2 is SVGIG (reference sequence). J lost 7 bases, V lost 2 bases, and 6 bases had no gene match. The CDR3 length is 14 residues. The CDR3 spells CAWSRGQGVNIQYF. The CDR3 region has the DNA TGTGCCTGGAGTCGGGGACAGGGAGTCAACATTCAGTACTTC.

The chain links TRBV20-1 to TRBJ2-3; D perhaps matches TRBD1 (8 bases). This CDR3 is built from 13 residues. Germline values: CDR1 DFQATT, CDR2 SNEGSKA (reference sequence). Trimming took 7 bases from V and 5 from J, leaving 16 bases between them. CDR3 residues: CSEAGQVLDTQYF. The CDR3 coding sequence is TGCAGTGAAGCGGGACAGGTCTTAGATACGCAGTATTTT.

This chain uses TRBV2 with TRBJ2-7; 8 positions match TRBD1. Germline V CDR1 and CDR2: SNHLY, FYNNEI. The trim removed 6 bases at V and 2 bases at J, leaving 15 bases unmatched. The CDR3 has 17 amino acids. The CDR3 nucleotides read TGTGCCAGCAGCGAACCGTCAAGACAGGGGCGAGCCTACGAGCAGTACTTC. It codes for CASSEPSRQGRAYEQYF.

The chain employs TRBV29-1 and TRBJ1-1; D not resolved. The CDR3 runs 16 residues. Trimming removed 1 base at V and 2 bases at J, with 17 bases between. Per the germline V gene, CDR1 is SQVTM and CDR2 is ANQGSEA. Here the CDR3 reads CSVEAPRRGYNTEAFF. CDR3 DNA: TGCAGCGTTGAAGCCCCTCGAAGAGGGTACAACACTGAAGCTTTCTTT.

This sequence joins TRBV7-8 and TRBJ2-5; D unresolved. Trimming shortened V by 2 bases and J by 4 bases, and 17 bases separated the two germline ends. CDR1 and CDR2 from the germline V gene are SGHVS and FQNEAQ. This CDR3 spans 16 amino acids. The CDR3 DNA reads as TGTGCCAGCAGCTTATCGGGCAGTTGGGCCCGAGAGACCCAGTACTTC. It codes for CASSLSGSWARETQYF.

This clonotype turned up a few times. The chain combines TRBV13 with TRBJ1-4, with D hard to call. Looked up from germline, CDR1 is PRHDT and CDR2 is FYEKMQ (reference sequence). CDR3 length equals 13 residues. V was cut by 6 bases and J by 4 bases, with 9 bases left in between. The CDR3 sequence is CASRDRYNEKLFF. The CDR3 region has the DNA TGTGCCAGCAGGGACCGCTATAATGAAAAACTGTTTTTT.

The chain links TRBV29-1 to TRBJ1-1; D possibly corresponds to TRBD1 (6 bases). The CDR3 runs to 17 residues. CDR1 and CDR2 from the germline V gene are SQVTM and ANQGSEA. The V end lost 2 bases, the J end lost 3 bases, and 22 bases lay between the germline ends. CDR3 nucleotides: TGCAGCGTTGAATTCGGCCCTCCTACAGGGCACGACACTGAAGCTTTCTTT. Amino acid sequence: CSVEFGPPTGHDTEAFF.

The sample holds many counts of this clonotype. The chain combines TRBV2 with TRBJ2-7; 7 nucleotides match TRBD2. Looked up from germline, CDR1 is SNHLY and CDR2 is FYNNEI. This CDR3 is 13 amino acids long. The junction had 8 bases not matched to a gene; V was cut back by 7 bases and J by 5 bases. Here the CDR3 reads CASTLVGGNEQYF. CDR3 nucleotides: TGTGCCAGCACCTTGGTCGGGGGGAACGAGCAGTACTTC.

This clonotype was observed many times. This rearrangement joins TRBV7-9 to TRBJ2-1, with D maybe TRBD2 (7 bases). The CDR3 has 13 amino acids. Trimming shortened V by 3 bases and J by 7 bases, and 10 bases separated the two germline ends. Germline lookup yields CDR1 SEHNR and CDR2 FQNEAQ (reference sequence). The CDR3 sequence: CASSFRGANEQFF. CDR3 in DNA: TGTGCCAGCAGCTTCCGGGGGGCAAATGAGCAGTTCTTC.

The genes are TRBV11-2 and TRBJ1-6, with D possibly matching TRBD1 (6 bases). Trimming removed 1 base at V and 11 bases at J, with 9 bases between. The CDR3 length is 13 residues. Per the germline V gene, CDR1 is SGHAT and CDR2 is FQNNGV. Here the CDR3 reads CASSLGGAPPLHF. CDR3 DNA sequence: TGTGCCAGCAGCTTAGGGGGGGCGCCACCCCTCCACTTT. Based on the CDR3 plus reference TRBV11-2 and TRBJ1-6, the full variable domain is EAGVAQSPRYKIIEKRQSVAFWCNPISGHATLYWYQQILGQGPKLLIQFQNNGVVDDSQLPKDRFSAERLKGVDSTLKIQPAKLEDSAVYLCASSLGGAPPLHFGNGTRLTVT.

This clonotype was observed a few times. This sequence joins TRBV28 and TRBJ2-7, with 12 bases fitting TRBD2. This CDR3 spans 14 amino acids. The V gene's germline CDR1 is MDHEN and CDR2 SYDVKM. The ends lost 6 bases at V and 5 bases at J; junction bases unmatched: 5. The CDR3 sequence: CASSWTSGKHEQYF. The DNA of the CDR3 is TGTGCCAGCAGCTGGACTAGCGGGAAACACGAGCAGTACTTC.